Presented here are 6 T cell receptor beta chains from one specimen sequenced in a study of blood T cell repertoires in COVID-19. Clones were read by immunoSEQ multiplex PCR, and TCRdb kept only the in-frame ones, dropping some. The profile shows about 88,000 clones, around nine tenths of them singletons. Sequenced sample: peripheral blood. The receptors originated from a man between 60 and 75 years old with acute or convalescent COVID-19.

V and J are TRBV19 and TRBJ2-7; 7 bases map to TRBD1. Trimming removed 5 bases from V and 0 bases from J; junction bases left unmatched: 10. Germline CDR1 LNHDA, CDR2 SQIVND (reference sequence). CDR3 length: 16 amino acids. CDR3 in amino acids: CASSPLPRDSSYEQYF. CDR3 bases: TGTGCCAGTAGTCCCTTACCGAGGGACAGCTCCTACGAGCAGTACTTC.

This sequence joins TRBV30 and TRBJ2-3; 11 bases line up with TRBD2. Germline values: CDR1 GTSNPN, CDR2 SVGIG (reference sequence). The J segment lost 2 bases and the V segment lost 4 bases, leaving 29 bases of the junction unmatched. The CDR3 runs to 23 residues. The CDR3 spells CAWNCLKLAGGITPPRYTDTQYF. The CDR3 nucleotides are TGTGCCTGGAACTGTCTGAAGCTAGCGGGAGGCATAACTCCCCCGAGGTACACAGATACGCAGTATTTT. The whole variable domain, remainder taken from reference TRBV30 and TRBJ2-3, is SQTIHQWPATLVQPVGSPLSLECTVEGTSNPNLYWYRQAAGRGLQLLFYSVGIGQISSEVPQNLSASRPQDRQFILSSKKLLLSDSGFYLCAWNCLKLAGGITPPRYTDTQYFGPGTRLTVL.

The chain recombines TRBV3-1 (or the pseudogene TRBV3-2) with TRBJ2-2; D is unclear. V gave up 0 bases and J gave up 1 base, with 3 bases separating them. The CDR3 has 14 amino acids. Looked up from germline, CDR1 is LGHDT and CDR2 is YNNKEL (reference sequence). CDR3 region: CASSQDLNTGELFF. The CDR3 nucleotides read TGTGCCAGCAGCCAAGATCTGAACACCGGGGAGCTGTTTTTT.

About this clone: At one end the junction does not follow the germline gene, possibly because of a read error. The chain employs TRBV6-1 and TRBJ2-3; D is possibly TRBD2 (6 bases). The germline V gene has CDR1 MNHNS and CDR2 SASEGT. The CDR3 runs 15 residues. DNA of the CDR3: TGTGCCAGCAGGGAAGGGACTCAAAACCCATATACGCAGTATTTT. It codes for CASREGTQNPYTQYF.

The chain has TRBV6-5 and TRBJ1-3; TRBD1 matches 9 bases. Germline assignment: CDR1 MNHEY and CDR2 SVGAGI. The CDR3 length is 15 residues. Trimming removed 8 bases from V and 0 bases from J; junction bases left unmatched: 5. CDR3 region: CASRPGQGSGNTIYF. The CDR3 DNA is TGTGCCAGCCGACCGGGACAGGGCTCTGGAAACACCATATATTTT.

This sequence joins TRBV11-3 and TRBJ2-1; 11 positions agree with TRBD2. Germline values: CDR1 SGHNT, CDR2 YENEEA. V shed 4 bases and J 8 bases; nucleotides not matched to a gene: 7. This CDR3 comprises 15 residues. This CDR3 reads CASSSNSGRGYEQFF. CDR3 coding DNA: TGTGCCAGCAGCTCTAATAGCGGGAGGGGGTATGAGCAGTTCTTC.